This T cell receptor (beta chain) was identified in a study of identical twins. The study's findings and limits: For monozygotic twins, models underestimated out-of-frame TCR alpha sharing.

To note about this clonotype: Its antigen is undetermined.

The germline gives CDR1 SEHNR, CDR2 FQNEAQ (reference sequence). The ends were cut back, 1 base at V and 5 bases at J, with 17 bases in the middle. CDR3 length equals 16 residues. A universal primer site came from template switching; cDNA carried unique molecular identifiers. TCRdb re-called the 5' RACE reads with MiXCR, one entry per CDR3 protein. The table records 540,000 or so distinct CDR3 sequences, approximately 20% of them present only once. The same sample was also studied in work on yellow fever vaccine responses in identical twins. That paper notes: Reportedly, the T cell response mounted by twins to vaccine seemed partly convergent, partly personalized.

The chain combines TRBV7-9 with TRBJ2-5; D assignment may be TRBD1 or TRBD2 (6 bases each). The sequence came from a woman under 30 in good health. The sample was CD4+ T cells sorted from blood. This CDR3 is CASSLDWFGGRETQYF. The CDR3 region has the DNA TGTGCCAGCAGCTTAGACTGGTTCGGGGGCCGGGAGACCCAGTACTTC.